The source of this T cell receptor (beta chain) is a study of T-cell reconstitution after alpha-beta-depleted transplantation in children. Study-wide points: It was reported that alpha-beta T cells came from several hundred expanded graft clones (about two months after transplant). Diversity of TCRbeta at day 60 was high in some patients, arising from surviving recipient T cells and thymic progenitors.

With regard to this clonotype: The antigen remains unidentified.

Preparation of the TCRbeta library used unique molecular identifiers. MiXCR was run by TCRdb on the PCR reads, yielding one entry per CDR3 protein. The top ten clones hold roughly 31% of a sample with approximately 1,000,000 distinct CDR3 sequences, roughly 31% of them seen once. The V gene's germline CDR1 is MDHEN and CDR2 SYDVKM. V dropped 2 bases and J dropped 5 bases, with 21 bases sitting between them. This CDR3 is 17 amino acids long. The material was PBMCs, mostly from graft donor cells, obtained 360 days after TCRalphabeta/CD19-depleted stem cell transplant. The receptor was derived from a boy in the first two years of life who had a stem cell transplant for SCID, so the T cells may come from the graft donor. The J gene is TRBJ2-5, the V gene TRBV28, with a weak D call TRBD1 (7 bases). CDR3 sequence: CASSLPQGWRGQETQYF. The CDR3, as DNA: TGTGCCAGCAGTTTACCACAGGGGTGGAGGGGCCAGGAGACCCAGTACTTC.